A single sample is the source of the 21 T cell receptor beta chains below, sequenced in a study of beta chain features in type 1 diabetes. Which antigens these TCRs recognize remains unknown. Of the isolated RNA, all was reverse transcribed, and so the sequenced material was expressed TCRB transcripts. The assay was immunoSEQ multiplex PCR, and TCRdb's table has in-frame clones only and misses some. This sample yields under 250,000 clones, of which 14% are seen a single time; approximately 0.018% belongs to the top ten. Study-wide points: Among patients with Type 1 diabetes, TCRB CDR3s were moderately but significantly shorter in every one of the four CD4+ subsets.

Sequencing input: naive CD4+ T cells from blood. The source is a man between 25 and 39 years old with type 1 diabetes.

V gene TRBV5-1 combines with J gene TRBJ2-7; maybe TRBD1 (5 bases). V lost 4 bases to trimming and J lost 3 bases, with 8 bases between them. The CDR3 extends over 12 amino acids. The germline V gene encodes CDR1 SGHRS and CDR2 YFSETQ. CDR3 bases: TGCGCCAGCAGCGCGGACAACTACGAGCAGTACTTC. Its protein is CASSADNYEQYF.

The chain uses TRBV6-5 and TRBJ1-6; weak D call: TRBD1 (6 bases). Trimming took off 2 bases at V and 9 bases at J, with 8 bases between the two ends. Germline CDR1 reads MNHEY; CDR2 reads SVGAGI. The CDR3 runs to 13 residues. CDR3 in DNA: TGTGCCAGCAGTTACAGGGGGTTTTCACCCCTCCACTTT. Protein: CASSYRGFSPLHF.

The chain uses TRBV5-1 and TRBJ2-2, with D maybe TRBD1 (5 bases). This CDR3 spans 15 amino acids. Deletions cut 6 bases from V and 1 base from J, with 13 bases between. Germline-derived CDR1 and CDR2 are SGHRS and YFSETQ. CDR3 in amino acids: CASTPETVNTGELFF. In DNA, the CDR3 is TGCGCCAGCACCCCCGAGACAGTGAACACCGGGGAGCTGTTTTTT.

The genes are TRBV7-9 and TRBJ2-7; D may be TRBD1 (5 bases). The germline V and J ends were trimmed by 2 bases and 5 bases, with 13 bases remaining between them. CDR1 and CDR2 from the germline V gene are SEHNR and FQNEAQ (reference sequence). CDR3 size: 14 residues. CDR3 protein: CASSLIQGVDEQYF. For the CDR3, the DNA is TGTGCCAGCAGCTTAATTCAGGGTGTGGACGAGCAGTACTTC.

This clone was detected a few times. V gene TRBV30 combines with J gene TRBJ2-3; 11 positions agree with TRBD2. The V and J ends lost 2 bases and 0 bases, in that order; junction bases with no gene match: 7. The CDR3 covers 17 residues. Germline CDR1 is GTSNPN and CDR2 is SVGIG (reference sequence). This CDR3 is CAWSLTRTSGSTDTQYF. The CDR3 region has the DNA TGTGCCTGGAGTCTGACTCGGACTAGCGGGAGCACAGATACGCAGTATTTT.

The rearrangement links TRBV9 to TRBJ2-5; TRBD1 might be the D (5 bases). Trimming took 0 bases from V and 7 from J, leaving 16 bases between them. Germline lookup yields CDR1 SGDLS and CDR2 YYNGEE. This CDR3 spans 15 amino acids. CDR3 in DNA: TGTGCCAGCAGCGTAGATGGGGCAGGCGGCGGGACCCAGTACTTC. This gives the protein CASSVDGAGGGTQYF.

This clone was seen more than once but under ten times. CDR3 bases: TGTGCCTGGAAGGACAGGGTATTTGGTAATTCACCCCTCCACTTT. It translates to CAWKDRVFGNSPLHF. J is TRBJ1-6 and V is TRBV30; TRBD1 matches at 8 bases. Unmatched junction bases numbered 8, after V lost 4 bases and J lost 6 bases. The CDR3 extends over 15 amino acids. Germline assignment: CDR1 GTSNPN and CDR2 SVGIG (reference sequence).

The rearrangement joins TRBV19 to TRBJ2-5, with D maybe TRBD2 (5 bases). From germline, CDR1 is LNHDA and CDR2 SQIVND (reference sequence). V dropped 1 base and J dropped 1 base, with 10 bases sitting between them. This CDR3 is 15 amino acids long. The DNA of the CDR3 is TGTGCCAGTAGTATAGGGCCCGGGGTCCAAGAGACCCAGTACTTC. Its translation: CASSIGPGVQETQYF.

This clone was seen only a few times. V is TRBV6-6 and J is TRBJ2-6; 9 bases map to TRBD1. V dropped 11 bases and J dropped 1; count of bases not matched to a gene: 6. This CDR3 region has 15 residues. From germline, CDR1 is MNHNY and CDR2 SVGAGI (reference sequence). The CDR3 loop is CAGGQGRSGANVLTF. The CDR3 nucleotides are TGTGCCGGGGGACAGGGCCGATCTGGGGCCAACGTCCTGACTTTC.

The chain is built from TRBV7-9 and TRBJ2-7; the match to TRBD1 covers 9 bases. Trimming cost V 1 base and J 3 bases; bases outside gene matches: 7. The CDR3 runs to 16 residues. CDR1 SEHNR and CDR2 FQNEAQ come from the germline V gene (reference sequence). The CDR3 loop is CASSLVVWGQGYEQYF. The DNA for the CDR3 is TGTGCCAGCAGCTTAGTGGTTTGGGGACAGGGCTACGAGCAGTACTTC.

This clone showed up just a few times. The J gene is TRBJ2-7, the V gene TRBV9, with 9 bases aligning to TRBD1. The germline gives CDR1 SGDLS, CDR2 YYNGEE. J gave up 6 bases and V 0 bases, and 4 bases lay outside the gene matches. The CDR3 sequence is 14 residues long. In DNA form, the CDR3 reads TGTGCCAGCAGCGTAGGGCGGGACAGGGCCGAGCAGTACTTC. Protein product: CASSVGRDRAEQYF. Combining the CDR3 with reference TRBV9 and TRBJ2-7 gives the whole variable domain DSGVTQTPKHLITATGQRVTLRCSPRSGDLSVYWYQQSLDQGLQFLIQYYNGEERAKGNILERFSAQQFPDLHSELNLSSLELGDSALYFCASSVGRDRAEQYFGPGTRLTVT.

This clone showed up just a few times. The CDR3 coding sequence is TGCGCCAGCAGCCCACCGGGACAGGGGATGGAGACCCAGTACTTC. Encoded protein: CASSPPGQGMETQYF. The gene calls are TRBV5-1 and TRBJ2-5; 10 bases align to TRBD1. CDR1 is SGHRS and CDR2 is YFSETQ in the germline V gene. The CDR3 loop spans 15 amino acids. Losses at the gene ends were 4 bases for V and 5 bases for J; bases not matched to a gene: 8.

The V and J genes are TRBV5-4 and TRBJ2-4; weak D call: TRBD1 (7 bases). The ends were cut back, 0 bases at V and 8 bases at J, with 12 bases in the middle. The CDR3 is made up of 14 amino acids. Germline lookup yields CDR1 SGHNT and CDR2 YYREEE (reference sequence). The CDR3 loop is CASSLGGRGDIQYF. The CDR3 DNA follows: TGTGCCAGCAGCTTGGGCGGCAGGGGGGACATTCAGTACTTC.

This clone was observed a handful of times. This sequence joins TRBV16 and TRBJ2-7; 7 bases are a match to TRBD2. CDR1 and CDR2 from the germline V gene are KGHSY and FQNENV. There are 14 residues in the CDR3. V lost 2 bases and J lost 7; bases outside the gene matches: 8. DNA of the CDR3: TGTGCCAGCAGCCAAGATGGGAGGGCTGGTGAGCAGTACTTC. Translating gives CASSQDGRAGEQYF.

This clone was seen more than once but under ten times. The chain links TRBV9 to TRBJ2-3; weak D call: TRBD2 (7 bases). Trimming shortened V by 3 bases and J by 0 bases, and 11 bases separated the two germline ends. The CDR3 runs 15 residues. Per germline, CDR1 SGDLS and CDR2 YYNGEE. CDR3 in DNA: TGTGCCAGCAGCGCGGCGGGGGCTAGCACAGATACGCAGTATTTT. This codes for CASSAAGASTDTQYF.

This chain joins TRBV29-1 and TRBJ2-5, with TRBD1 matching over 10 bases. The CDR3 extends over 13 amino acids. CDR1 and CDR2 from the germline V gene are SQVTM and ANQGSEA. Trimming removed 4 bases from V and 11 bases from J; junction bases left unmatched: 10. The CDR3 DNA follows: TGCAGCGTTGCATCAGACAGGGGGCGTGAGCAGTACTTC. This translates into CSVASDRGREQYF.

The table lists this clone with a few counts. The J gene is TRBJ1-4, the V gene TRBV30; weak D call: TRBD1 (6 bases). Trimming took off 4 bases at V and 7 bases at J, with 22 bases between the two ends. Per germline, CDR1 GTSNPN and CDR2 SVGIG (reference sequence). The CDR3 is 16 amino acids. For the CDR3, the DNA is TGTGCCTGGACAGGGTCGCGGGGGGGCAGGGGTGAAAAACTGTTTTTT. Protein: CAWTGSRGGRGEKLFF. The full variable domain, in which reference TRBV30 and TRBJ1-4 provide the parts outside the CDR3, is SQTIHQWPATLVQPVGSPLSLECTVEGTSNPNLYWYRQAAGRGLQLLFYSVGIGQISSEVPQNLSASRPQDRQFILSSKKLLLSDSGFYLCAWTGSRGGRGEKLFFGSGTQLSVL.

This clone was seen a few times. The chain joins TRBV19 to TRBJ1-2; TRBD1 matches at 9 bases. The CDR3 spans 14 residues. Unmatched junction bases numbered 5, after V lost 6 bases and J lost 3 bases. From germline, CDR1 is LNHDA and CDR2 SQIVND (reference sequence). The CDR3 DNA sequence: TGTGCCAGTAGGACGACAGGGGGGGACTATGGCTACACCTTC. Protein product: CASRTTGGDYGYTF.

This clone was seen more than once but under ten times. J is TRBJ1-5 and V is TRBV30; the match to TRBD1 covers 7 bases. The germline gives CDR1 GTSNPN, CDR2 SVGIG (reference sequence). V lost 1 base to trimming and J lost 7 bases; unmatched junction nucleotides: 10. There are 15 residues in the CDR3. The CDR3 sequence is CAWSDPRTGYQPQHF. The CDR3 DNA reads TGTGCCTGGAGTGACCCTCGGACAGGCTACCAGCCCCAGCATTTT.

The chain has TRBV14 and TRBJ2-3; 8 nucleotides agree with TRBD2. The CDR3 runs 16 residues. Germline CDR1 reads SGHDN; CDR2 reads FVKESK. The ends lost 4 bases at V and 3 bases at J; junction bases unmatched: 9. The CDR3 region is CASSPRSSGDTDTQYF. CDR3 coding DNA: TGTGCCAGCAGCCCACGTAGTAGCGGGGATACAGATACGCAGTATTTT.

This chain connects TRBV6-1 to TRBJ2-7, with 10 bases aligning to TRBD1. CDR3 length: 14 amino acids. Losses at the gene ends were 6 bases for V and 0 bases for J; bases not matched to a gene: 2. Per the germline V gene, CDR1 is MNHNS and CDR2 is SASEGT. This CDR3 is CASRGDRGSYEQYF. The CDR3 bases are TGTGCCAGCAGGGGGGACAGGGGCTCCTACGAGCAGTACTTC.